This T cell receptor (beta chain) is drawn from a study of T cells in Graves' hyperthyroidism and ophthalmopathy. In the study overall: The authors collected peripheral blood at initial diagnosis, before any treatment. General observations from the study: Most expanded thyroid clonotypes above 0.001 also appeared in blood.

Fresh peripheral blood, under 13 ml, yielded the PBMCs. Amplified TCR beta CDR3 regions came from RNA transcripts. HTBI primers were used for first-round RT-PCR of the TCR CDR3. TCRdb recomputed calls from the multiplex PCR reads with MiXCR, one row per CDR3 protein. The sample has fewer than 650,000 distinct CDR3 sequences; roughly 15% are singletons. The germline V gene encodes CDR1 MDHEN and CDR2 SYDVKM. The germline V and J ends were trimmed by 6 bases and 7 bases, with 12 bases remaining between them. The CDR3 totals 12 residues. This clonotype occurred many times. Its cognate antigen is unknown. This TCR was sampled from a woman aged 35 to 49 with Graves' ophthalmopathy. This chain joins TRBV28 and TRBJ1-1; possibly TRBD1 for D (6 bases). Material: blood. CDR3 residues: CASSNDRIEAFF. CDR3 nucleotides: TGTGCCAGCAGCAACGACAGGATTGAAGCTTTCTTT.